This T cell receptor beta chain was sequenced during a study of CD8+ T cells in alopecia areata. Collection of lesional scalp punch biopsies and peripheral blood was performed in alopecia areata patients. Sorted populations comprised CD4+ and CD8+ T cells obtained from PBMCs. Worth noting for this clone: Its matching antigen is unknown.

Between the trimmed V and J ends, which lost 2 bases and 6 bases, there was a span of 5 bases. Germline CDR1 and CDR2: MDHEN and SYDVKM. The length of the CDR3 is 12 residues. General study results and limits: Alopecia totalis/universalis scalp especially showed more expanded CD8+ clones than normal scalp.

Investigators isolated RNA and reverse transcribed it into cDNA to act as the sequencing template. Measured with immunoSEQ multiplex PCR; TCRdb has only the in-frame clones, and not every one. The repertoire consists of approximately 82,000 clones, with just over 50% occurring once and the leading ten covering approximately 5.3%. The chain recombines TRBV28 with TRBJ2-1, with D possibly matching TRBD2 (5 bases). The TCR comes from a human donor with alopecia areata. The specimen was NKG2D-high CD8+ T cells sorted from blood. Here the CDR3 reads CASSLAGNEQFF. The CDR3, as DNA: TGTGCCAGCAGTTTAGCGGGCAATGAGCAGTTCTTC. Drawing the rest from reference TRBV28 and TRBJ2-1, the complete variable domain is DVKVTQSSRYLVKRTGEKVFLECVQDMDHENMFWYRQDPGLGLRLIYFSYDVKMKEKGDIPEGYSVSREKKERFSLILESASTNQTSMYLCASSLAGNEQFFGPGTRLTVL.